A single sample gave rise to the 7 T cell receptor beta chains below, sequenced in a study of blood T cell repertoires in COVID-19. The protocol was immunoSEQ multiplex PCR, while the TCRdb copy is restricted to in-frame clones and leaves out a portion. The repertoire holds over 150,000 clones, with more than 70% as singletons. Specimen: peripheral blood. These receptors were obtained from a woman between 65 and 79 years old who had recovered from COVID-19.

This clone came up once. The chain combines TRBV29-1 with TRBJ2-2, with D perhaps matching TRBD2 (6 bases). V shed 4 bases and J shed 0 bases, with 9 bases lying between them. Germline values: CDR1 SQVTM, CDR2 ANQGSEA. The CDR3 contains 14 residues. DNA for the CDR3: TGCAGCGTTGCTGGAGGGCCGAACACCGGGGAGCTGTTTTTT. Protein product: CSVAGGPNTGELFF.

The chain links TRBV19 to TRBJ1-1, with 8 bases that match TRBD1. The germline V gene encodes CDR1 LNHDA and CDR2 SQIVND (reference sequence). V trimming: 6 bases; J trimming: 5 bases; junction bases outside the gene matches: 8. This CDR3 spans 14 amino acids. CDR3 sequence (DNA): TGTGCCAGTAGGCCCACAGGGGGAAGGACTGAAGCTTTCTTT. Encoded protein: CASRPTGGRTEAFF.

The V call is TRBV4-1, the J call TRBJ2-3, with 8 bases identical to TRBD2. Germline-derived CDR1 and CDR2 are MGHRA and YSYEKL. The V gene end was trimmed by 0 bases and the J gene end by 2 bases; junction bases not matched to a gene: 7. This CDR3 is built from 17 residues. The CDR3 loop is CASSQDWAGGLTDTQYF. The DNA for the CDR3 is TGCGCCAGCAGCCAAGATTGGGCGGGGGGCCTCACAGATACGCAGTATTTT.

The V gene is TRBV2, the J gene TRBJ2-7; TRBD1 matches 8 bases. CDR3 length: 15 residues. V lost 4 bases to trimming and J lost 7 bases; unmatched junction nucleotides: 12. Germline values: CDR1 SNHLY, CDR2 FYNNEI. In nucleotides, the CDR3 is TGTGCCAGCAGTGTTCAGGGGGCCACGTTGGGGGAGCAGTACTTC. This gives the protein CASSVQGATLGEQYF.

V gene TRBV9 combines with J gene TRBJ1-5; no clear D gene. Between the trimmed V and J ends, which lost 0 bases and 5 bases, there was a span of 6 bases. CDR3 size: 13 residues. The germline gives CDR1 SGDLS, CDR2 YYNGEE. CDR3 bases: TGTGCCAGCAGCGTAGGTCCCGATCAGCCCCAGCATTTT. This gives the protein CASSVGPDQPQHF.

The CDR3, as DNA: TGTGCCAGCAGTGAAGGCTACCCTAGCACAGATACGCAGTATTTT. The encoded protein is CASSEGYPSTDTQYF. The rearrangement links TRBV2 to TRBJ2-3; the D is unclear. CDR3 length: 15 amino acids. Trimming left V 1 base short and J 0 bases short, with 8 bases between. Germline lookup yields CDR1 SNHLY and CDR2 FYNNEI.

This clone was counted a single time. The rearrangement links TRBV16 to TRBJ2-1, with a possible D match to TRBD1 (5 bases). The length of the CDR3 is 13 residues. The V gene lost 0 bases and the J gene lost 10 bases, with 10 bases spanning the gap. Germline-derived CDR1 and CDR2 are KGHSY and FQNENV. CDR3 nucleotide sequence: TGTGCCAGCAGCCAATCTGGACACTGGGAGCAGTTCTTC. Its translation is CASSQSGHWEQFF.